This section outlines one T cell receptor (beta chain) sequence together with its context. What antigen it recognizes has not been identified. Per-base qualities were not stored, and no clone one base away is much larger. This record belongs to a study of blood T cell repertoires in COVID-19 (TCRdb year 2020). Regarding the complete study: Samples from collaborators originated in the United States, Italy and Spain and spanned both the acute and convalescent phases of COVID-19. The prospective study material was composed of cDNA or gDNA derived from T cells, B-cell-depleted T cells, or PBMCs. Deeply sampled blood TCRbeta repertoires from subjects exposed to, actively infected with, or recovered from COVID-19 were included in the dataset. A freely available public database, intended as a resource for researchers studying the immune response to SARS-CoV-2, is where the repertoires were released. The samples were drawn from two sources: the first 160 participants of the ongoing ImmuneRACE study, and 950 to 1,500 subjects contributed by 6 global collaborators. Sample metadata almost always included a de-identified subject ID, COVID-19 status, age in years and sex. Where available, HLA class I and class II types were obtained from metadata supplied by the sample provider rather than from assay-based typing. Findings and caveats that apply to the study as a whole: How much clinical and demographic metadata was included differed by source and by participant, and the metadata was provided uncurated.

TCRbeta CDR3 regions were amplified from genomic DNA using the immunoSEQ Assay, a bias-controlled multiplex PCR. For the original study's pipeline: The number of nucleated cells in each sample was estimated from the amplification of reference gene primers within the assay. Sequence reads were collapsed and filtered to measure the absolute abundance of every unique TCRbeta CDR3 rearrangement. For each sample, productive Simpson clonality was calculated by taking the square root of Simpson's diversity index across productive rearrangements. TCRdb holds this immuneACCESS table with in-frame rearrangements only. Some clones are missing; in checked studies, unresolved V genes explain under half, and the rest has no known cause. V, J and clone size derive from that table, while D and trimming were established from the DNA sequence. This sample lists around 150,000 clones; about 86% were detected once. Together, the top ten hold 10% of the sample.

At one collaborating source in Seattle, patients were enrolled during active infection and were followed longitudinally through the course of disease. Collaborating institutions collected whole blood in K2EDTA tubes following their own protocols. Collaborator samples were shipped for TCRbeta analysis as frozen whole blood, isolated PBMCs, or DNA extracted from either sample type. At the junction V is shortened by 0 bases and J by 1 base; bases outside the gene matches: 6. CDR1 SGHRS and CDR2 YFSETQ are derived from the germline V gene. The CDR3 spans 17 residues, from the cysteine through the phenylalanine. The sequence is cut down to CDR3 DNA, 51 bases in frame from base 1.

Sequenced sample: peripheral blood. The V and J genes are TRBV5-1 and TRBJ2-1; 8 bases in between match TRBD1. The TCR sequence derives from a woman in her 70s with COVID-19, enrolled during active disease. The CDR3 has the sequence CASSLATGTGSYNEQFF. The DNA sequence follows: TGCGCCAGCAGCTTGGCAACCGGGACAGGTTCCTACAATGAGCAGTTCTTC.